This TCR beta chain was identified during a study of cytomegalovirus exposure and HLA in healthy donors. Worth noting for this clone: Its antigen is undetermined.

Notes on the study in general: Near-uniform donor sequencing depth was presumed by presence/absence analyses.

Germline V gene lookup returns CDR1 SGDLS and CDR2 YYNGEE. Deletions cut 3 bases from V and 1 base from J, with 13 bases between. This CDR3 has 15 residues. PCR amplification relied on 60 Vbeta primers (plus 13 Jbeta primers). The repertoire was sequenced with immunoSEQ multiplex PCR; TCRdb's copy has only in-frame clones and lacks some. The table records about 180,000 clones, over 75% of them present only once. The TCR was taken from a man aged 55 to 70 in good health and CMV-seronegative. Material for sequencing was PBMCs. This sequence joins TRBV9 and TRBJ2-5, with D unresolved. DNA of the CDR3: TGTGCCAGCAGCGCCCAAGTCATCGGCCAAGAGACCCAGTACTTC. This gives the protein CASSAQVIGQETQYF.